Presented here are 5 T cell receptor beta chains from one specimen sequenced in a study of PD-1 blockade in classical Hodgkin lymphoma. Time point denoted: cycle 4 day 1 (C4D1), after more than five weeks of nivolumab. Each of the patients experienced relapse following autologous stem cell transplantation, and their brentuximab vedotin exposure differed. Assay: immunoSEQ multiplex PCR; the TCRdb copy retains only in-frame clones and omits some. In the table there are tens of thousands of clones, around 89% of which are singletons. The sequencing here drew on peripheral blood mononuclear cells (PBMCs), taken before the fourth cycle of nivolumab. These receptors were taken from a human donor with classical Hodgkin lymphoma.

The chain couples TRBV6-1 to TRBJ1-5; the D is unclear. V was pared by 2 bases and J by 12 bases, with 17 bases between. The V gene's germline CDR1 is MNHNS and CDR2 SASEGT. CDR3 size: 14 residues. CDR3 DNA: TGTGCCAGCAGTGAAAGAGGACGAAGGGAGGACCAGCATTTT. Protein sequence: CASSERGRREDQHF.

The chain uses TRBV30 and TRBJ1-1; D gene unclear. The CDR3 is made up of 14 amino acids. The V gene's germline CDR1 is GTSNPN and CDR2 SVGIG (reference sequence). V was shortened by 8 bases and J by 6 bases, with 22 bases between the two germline ends. CDR3 nucleotide sequence: TGTGCCGGGAAAGCTTGGGAGGGCAATCCTGAAGCTTTCTTT. It is translated as CAGKAWEGNPEAFF.

This clone showed up just once. The rearrangement joins TRBV11-2 to TRBJ2-1; D is uncertain. V lost 3 bases, J lost 10 bases, and 7 bases lay in between. Germline CDR1 is SGHAT and CDR2 is FQNNGV. The CDR3 is 11 amino acids. The CDR3 nucleotides read TGTGCCAGCAGCTTCCCCGAAGAGCAGTTCTTC. This gives the protein CASSFPEEQFF.

V is TRBV6-1 and J is TRBJ2-3, with D possibly being TRBD1 (5 bases). Germline assignment: CDR1 MNHNS and CDR2 SASEGT. The CDR3 runs to 15 residues. V was shortened by 4 bases and J by 0 bases, with 11 bases between the two germline ends. Here the CDR3 reads CASSVFRASTDTQYF. The DNA for the CDR3 is TGTGCCAGCAGTGTATTCAGGGCCAGCACAGATACGCAGTATTTT.

V usage is TRBV7-3 and J usage is TRBJ1-2, with D possibly matching TRBD1 (5 bases). Trimming pared 0 bases from V and 4 bases from J, leaving 15 bases between. Germline values: CDR1 SGHTA, CDR2 FQGTGA. CDR3 length: 16 residues. The CDR3 DNA reads TGTGCCAGCAGCTTAACCCGGTCGGGGGAGGGCTATGGCTACACCTTC. Translated: CASSLTRSGEGYGYTF.